This T cell receptor (beta chain) came from a study of T-cell memory formation after mild COVID-19. Study-level background: TCR clusters were mostly donor specific.

In this sample, this clonotype turned up a few times. MiXCR was run by TCRdb on the 5' RACE reads, yielding one entry per CDR3 protein. The sample holds 500,000 to 600,000 distinct CDR3 sequences, roughly 18% seen once. The germline V gene encodes CDR1 SEHNR and CDR2 FQNEAQ (reference sequence). J lost 8 bases, V lost 4 bases, and 12 bases had no gene match. CDR3 size: 16 residues. The clonotype originates from an adult woman who had mild COVID-19 (a few samples of this study predate the infection). Cell type and time point are not known. The sequencing input was PBMCs or a T cell subset sorted from them (not recorded which). The V gene is TRBV7-9, the J gene TRBJ2-2; 8 nucleotides match TRBD2. The CDR3 reads CASSYPPGLEDGELFF. The CDR3 nucleotides read TGTGCCAGCAGCTATCCTCCGGGACTAGAGGATGGGGAGCTGTTTTTT.